This TCR beta chain comes out of a study of shared clonotypes between healthy human individuals. Overall study findings and caveats: A small donor pool kept down the genetic and exposure-history diversity that was represented.

Method: immunoSEQ multiplex PCR; TCRdb's copy keeps in-frame clones and lacks some. The sample carries 700,000 or so clones, about two thirds recorded once. The V segment lost 4 bases and the J segment 6 bases; nucleotides outside the gene matches: 8. Per germline, CDR1 SGHRS and CDR2 YFSETQ. CDR3 length: 14 amino acids. There were only Caucasian adults among the donors, and all lived in Nashville, Tennessee. CD4+ cells were split into CD45RA+ naive and CD45RA-negative memory subsets. This clone was counted only a few times. Its antigen is unknown. The sample holds other DNA sequences that translate to the same CDR3.

Sequenced input: memory CD4+ T cells sorted from blood. Subset meaning: CD45RA-negative fraction. The sequence came from a woman in her 30s in good health. V is TRBV5-1 and J is TRBJ2-7, with 9 bases matching TRBD1. CDR3 protein: CASSPGTGTLEQYF. DNA for the CDR3: TGCGCCAGCAGCCCGGGGACAGGGACGCTCGAGCAGTACTTC.